A single sample is the source of the 8 T cell receptor beta chains below, sequenced in a study of cytomegalovirus exposure and HLA in healthy donors. It was with 60 Vbeta and 13 Jbeta primers that the PCR ran. Produced via immunoSEQ multiplex PCR; TCRdb's table is partial and in-frame only. The table has under 250,000 clones, 65% to 80% seen once. Sequencing input: PBMCs. All receptors come from a woman aged 25-40 years in good health and CMV-seropositive.

The rearrangement links TRBV7-9 to TRBJ1-3; D remains unclear. This CDR3 comprises 15 residues. V was clipped by 7 bases and J by 0 bases, with 13 bases between them. Germline V gives CDR1 SEHNR, CDR2 FQNEAQ (reference sequence). CDR3: CASIKTGYSGNTIYF. The CDR3 region has the DNA TGTGCCAGCATCAAAACGGGTTACTCTGGAAACACCATATATTTT.

The sample holds one count of this clone. The rearrangement links TRBV18 to TRBJ1-4; possibly TRBD1 for D (6 bases). V gave up 3 bases and J gave up 8 bases, with 10 bases separating them. This CDR3 has 13 residues. Germline CDR1 and CDR2: KGHSH and LQKENI. The CDR3 coding sequence is TGTGCCAGCTCACCGGGTCAGGGGGAAAAACTGTTTTTT. Residues: CASSPGQGEKLFF. Full variable domain (remainder filled in from reference TRBV18 and TRBJ1-4): NAGVMQNPRHLVRRRGQEARLRCSPMKGHSHVYWYRQLPEEGLKFMVYLQKENIIDESGMPKERFSAEFPKEGPSILRIQQVVRGDSAAYFCASSPGQGEKLFFGSGTQLSVL.

This chain links TRBV6-1 with TRBJ2-7; 8 bases agree with TRBD2. Germline-derived CDR1 and CDR2 are MNHNS and SASEGT. The CDR3 is 15 residues long. The V segment lost 1 base and the J segment 5 bases; nucleotides outside the gene matches: 7. CDR3 protein: CASSEGGSGDDEQYF. Here the CDR3 DNA reads TGTGCCAGCAGTGAAGGAGGTAGCGGGGACGACGAGCAGTACTTC.

The chain combines TRBV5-4 with TRBJ1-2; 7 bases map to TRBD1. Germline V gives CDR1 SGHNT, CDR2 YYREEE (reference sequence). With 0 bases clipped from V and 5 bases from J, the junction kept 10 bases outside the gene matches. The CDR3 has 16 amino acids. CDR3: CASSLGQGEGFYGYTF. The CDR3 DNA follows: TGTGCCAGCAGCTTGGGACAGGGAGAAGGGTTTTATGGCTACACCTTC.

This chain joins TRBV6-5 and TRBJ2-7; TRBD2 might be the D (6 bases). Germline V gives CDR1 MNHEY, CDR2 SVGAGI. Trimming shortened V by 2 bases and J by 2 bases, and 13 bases separated the two germline ends. The CDR3 has 15 amino acids. CDR3 residues: CASSYGLANAYEQYF. The CDR3 DNA follows: TGTGCCAGCAGTTACGGGCTAGCGAACGCCTACGAGCAGTACTTC.

The chain has TRBV15 and TRBJ1-5; D is unclear. The CDR3 length is 14 residues. The germline V gene encodes CDR1 LNHNV and CDR2 YYDKDF (reference sequence). Trimming removed 0 bases from V and 4 bases from J, with 7 bases in between. CDR3 region: CATSREQVNQPQHF. The DNA for the CDR3 is TGTGCCACCAGCAGAGAGCAGGTAAATCAGCCCCAGCATTTT. The full variable domain, its missing parts supplied by reference TRBV15 and TRBJ1-5, is DAMVIQNPRYQVTQFGKPVTLSCSQTLNHNVMYWYQQKSSQAPKLLFHYYDKDFNNEADTPDNFQSRRPNTSFCFLDIRSPGLGDTAMYLCATSREQVNQPQHFGDGTRLSIL.

This chain connects TRBV5-6 to TRBJ2-4; D is perhaps TRBD2 (5 bases). The V end was cut by 2 bases, the J end by 2 bases, with 8 bases between. The CDR3 totals 14 residues. CDR1 is SGHDT, CDR2 YYEEEE, per germline. DNA for the CDR3: TGTGCCAGCAGCTTCCCGGGGACCAAAAACATTCAGTACTTC. It encodes CASSFPGTKNIQYF. The complete variable domain, with remaining parts taken from reference TRBV5-6 and TRBJ2-4, reads DAGVTQSPTHLIKTRGQQVTLRCSPKSGHDTVSWYQQALGQGPQFIFQYYEEEERQRGNFPDRFSGHQFPNYSSELNVNALLLGDSALYLCASSFPGTKNIQYFGAGTRLSVL.

This chain joins TRBV5-1 and TRBJ2-3; TRBD1 might be the D (5 bases). Germline CDR1 is SGHRS and CDR2 is YFSETQ. The V and J ends lost 4 bases and 2 bases respectively, with 11 bases between them. The CDR3 sequence is 14 residues long. CDR3 sequence reads: CASSPARDTDTQYF. The DNA of the CDR3 is TGCGCCAGCAGCCCTGCCAGGGACACAGATACGCAGTATTTT.